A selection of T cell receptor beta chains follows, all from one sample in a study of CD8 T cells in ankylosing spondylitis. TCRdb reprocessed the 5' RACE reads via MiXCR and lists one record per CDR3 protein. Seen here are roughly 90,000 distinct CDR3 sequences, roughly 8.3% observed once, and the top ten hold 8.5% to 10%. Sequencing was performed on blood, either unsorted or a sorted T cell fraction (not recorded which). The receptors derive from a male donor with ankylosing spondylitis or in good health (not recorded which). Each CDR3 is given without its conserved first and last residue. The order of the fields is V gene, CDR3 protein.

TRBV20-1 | SATGTGTYNEQF
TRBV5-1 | ASSSGWNTEAF
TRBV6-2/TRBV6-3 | ASSYSNWDQLRTEAF
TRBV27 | ASSPRPPAGWDNEQF
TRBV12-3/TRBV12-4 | ASSPGLASHEQF
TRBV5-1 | ASSGAEQETQY
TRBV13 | ASSGRSSYEQY
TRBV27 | ASSPRTGDQPQH
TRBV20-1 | SASPSTNTGELF
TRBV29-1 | SVQDGNQPQH
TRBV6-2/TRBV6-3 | ASSPLAGGNYHEQF
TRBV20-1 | SASLDEQF
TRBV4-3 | ASSQEELAGNEQF
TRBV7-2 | ASSLVGRGGSVQY
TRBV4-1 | ASSRKDQETQY
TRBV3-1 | ASSQIAGGETQY
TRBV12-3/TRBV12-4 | ASSDPDRGPNNEKLF
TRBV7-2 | ASRPIAEGTGELF
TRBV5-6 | ASSLLGYGSETGDNEQF
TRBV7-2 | ASSLSIGARDGEQY
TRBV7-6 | ASSLSQGVNSPLH
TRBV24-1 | ATQDRNYGYT
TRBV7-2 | ATTQWNSRPGELF
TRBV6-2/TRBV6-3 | ASSDLRQRKETQY
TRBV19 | ASSIVAETYNEQF
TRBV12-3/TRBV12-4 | ASRRAGEGVEQF
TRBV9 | ASSVGGIHEQY
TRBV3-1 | ASSLSLRDLNEQF
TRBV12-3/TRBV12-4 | ASSLGSVSYNEQF
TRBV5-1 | ASSPGQAGELF
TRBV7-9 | ASSLGSPPTGVY
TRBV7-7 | ASSLDRGSDTQY
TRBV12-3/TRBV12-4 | ASSLGGRRYNSPLH
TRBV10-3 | AISSQGGDLNTQY
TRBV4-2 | ASSQEGQGRYEQY
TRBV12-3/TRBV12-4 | ASSGTGERVTIY
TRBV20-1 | SAPGVNRHTIY
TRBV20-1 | SARDLKDTQY
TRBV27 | ASSLRLESHSYEQY
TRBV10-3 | AARLAGEETQY
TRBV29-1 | SVTDAGETQY
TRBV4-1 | ASSLRESGNEQF
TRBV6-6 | AVTGSYEQY
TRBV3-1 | ASSQDPGGRYSSYNSPLH
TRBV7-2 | ASSLAGQGIYGYT